This T cell receptor beta chain was profiled in a study of blood T cell repertoires in COVID-19. About the study: Acute and convalescent COVID-19 specimens originated in the United States, Italy and Spain.

Germline V gene lookup returns CDR1 SNHLY and CDR2 FYNNEI. V dropped 5 bases and J dropped 1 base, with 8 bases sitting between them. The length of the CDR3 is 13 residues. As handled by the study authors: Amplification of reference gene primers was used by the study to estimate nucleated cell counts. Libraries were prepared by immunoSEQ multiplex PCR; TCRdb keeps only in-frame clonotypes and omits some of them. Clone size and the V and J calls come from that table; the DNA yielded D and trimming. Here the sample spans roughly 100,000 clones, about 91% being singletons. This chain connects TRBV2 to TRBJ2-5; unclear D gene. This sequence was found in a human donor in a cohort sampled during active COVID-19. Input material: peripheral blood. This chain's CDR3 is CASSPIVQETQYF. The CDR3 DNA sequence: TGTGCCAGCAGTCCAATAGTCCAAGAGACCCAGTACTTC.